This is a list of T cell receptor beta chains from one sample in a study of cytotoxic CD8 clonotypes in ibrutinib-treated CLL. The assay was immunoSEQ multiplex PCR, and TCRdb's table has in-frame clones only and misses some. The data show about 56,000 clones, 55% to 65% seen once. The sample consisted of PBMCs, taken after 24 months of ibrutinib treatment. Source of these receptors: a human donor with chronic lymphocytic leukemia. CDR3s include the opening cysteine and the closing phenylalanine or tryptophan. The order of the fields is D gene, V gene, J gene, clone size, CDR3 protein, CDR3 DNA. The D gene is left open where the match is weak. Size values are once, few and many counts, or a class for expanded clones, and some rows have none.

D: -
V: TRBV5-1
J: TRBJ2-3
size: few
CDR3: CASSPTPVRGASTDTQYF
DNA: TGCGCCAGCAGTCCCACGCCTGTCCGGGGAGCTAGCACAGATACGCAGTATTTT

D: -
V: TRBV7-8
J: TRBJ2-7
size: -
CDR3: CASSFSDGPYEQYF
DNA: TGTGCCAGCAGCTTCTCCGACGGTCCCTACGAGCAGTACTTC

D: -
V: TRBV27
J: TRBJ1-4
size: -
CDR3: CASKLYATNEKLFF
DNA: TGTGCCAGCAAGCTGTATGCAACTAATGAAAAACTGTTTTTT

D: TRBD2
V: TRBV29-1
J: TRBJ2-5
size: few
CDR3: CSVKGSGRAWETQYF
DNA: TGCAGCGTTAAGGGGAGCGGGAGGGCCTGGGAGACCCAGTACTTC

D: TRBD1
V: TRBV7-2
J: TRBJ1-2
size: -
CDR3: CASSLAGQFYGYTF
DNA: TGTGCCAGCAGCTTAGCGGGACAGTTCTATGGCTACACCTTC

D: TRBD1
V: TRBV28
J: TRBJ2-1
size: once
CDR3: CASLPPGQAYNEQFF
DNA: TGTGCCAGCCTACCCCCGGGACAGGCCTACAATGAGCAGTTCTTC

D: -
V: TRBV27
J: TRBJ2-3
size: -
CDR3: CASSLTNTDTQYF
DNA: TGTGCCAGCAGTCTCACGAACACAGATACGCAGTATTTT

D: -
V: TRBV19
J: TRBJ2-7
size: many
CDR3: CASSGHYEQYF
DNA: TGTGCCAGTTCAGGACACTACGAGCAGTACTTC

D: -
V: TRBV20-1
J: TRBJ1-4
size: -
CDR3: CSASRGEKLFF
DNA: TGCAGTGCTAGCCGGGGCGAAAAACTGTTTTTT

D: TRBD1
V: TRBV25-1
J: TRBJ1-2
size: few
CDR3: CASSAGTGIGYTF
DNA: TGTGCCAGCAGTGCTGGGACAGGGATCGGCTACACCTTC

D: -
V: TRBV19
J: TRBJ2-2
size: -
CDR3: CASSPQFGELFF
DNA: TGTGCCAGTAGTCCCCAGTTTGGGGAGCTGTTTTTT

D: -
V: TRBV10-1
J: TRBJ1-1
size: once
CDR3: CASSRSVSTEAFF
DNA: TGCGCCAGCAGTAGGTCGGTCAGCACTGAAGCTTTCTTT

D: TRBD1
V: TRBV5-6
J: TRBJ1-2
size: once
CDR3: CASSLIQGNYGYTF
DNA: TGTGCCAGCAGCTTGATACAGGGGAACTATGGCTACACCTTC

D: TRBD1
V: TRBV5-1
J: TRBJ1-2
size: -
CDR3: CASSLPGTGGGYTF
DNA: TGCGCCAGCAGCTTGCCGGGGACAGGGGGCGGCTACACCTTC